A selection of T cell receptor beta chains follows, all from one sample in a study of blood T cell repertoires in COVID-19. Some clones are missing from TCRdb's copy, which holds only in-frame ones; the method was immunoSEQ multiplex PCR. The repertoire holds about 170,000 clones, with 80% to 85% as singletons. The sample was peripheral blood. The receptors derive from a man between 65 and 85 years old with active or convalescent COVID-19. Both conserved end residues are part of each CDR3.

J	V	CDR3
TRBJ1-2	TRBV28	CASSLSLYGYTF
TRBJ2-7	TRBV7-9	CASTPGLVYEQYF
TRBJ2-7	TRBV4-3	CASSQDVDRVTYEQYF
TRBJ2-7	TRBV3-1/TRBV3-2	CASSQDGQSYEQYF
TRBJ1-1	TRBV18	CASSPRATENTEAFF
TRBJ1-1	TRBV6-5	CASSYVRPPAEAFF
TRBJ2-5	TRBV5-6	CASSATRTFTETQYF
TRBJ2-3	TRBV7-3	CASSEGDRDTQYF
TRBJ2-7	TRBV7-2	CASSQGLGDNEQYF
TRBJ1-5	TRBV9	CASSVGGAGQPQHF
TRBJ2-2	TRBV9	CASSVVMNTGELFF
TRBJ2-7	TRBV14	CASSQWTGRVHEQYF
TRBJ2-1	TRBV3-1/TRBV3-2	CASSQGLAGHNEQFF
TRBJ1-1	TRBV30	CAWSVVGAGGNTEAFF
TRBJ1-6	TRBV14	CASRSSYNSPLHF
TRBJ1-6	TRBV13	CASSFSGVGNSPLHF
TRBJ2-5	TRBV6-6	CASRAPGQGRETQYF
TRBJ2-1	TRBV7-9	CASSWPGQGLGNEQFF
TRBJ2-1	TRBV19	CASSITDRGLEHEQFF
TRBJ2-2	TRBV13	CASSHGKNTGELFF
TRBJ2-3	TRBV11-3	CASSLGQGDTQYF
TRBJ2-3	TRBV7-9	CASSPRQGGADTQYF
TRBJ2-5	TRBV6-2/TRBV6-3	CASSHPYRGEETQYF
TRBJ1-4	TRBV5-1	CASSPPQGEKLFF
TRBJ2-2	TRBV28	CASSLLGLAGEKAGELFF
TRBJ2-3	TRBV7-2	CASSPMTRGDTQYF
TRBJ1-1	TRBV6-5	CASSSYSGAEAFF
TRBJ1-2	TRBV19	CASSRQANGSYGYTF
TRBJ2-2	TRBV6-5	CASRPGHTNTGELFF
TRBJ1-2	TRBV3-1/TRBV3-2	CASSQGGSNYGYTF
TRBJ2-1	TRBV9	CASSVLQVSYNEQFF
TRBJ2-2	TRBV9	CASSVGPATGELFF
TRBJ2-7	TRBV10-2	CASNSGVPPYEQYF
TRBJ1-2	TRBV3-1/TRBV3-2	CASSQEGAKIYGYTF
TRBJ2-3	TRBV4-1	CASSQDRQGGNTQYF
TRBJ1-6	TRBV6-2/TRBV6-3	CASSYEGGLHF
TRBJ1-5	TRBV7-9	CASSLQGLQPQHF
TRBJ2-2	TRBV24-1	CATSGQANTGELFF
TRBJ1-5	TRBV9	CASSGTGGGQPQHF
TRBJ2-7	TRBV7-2	CASSSSAGTAAYEQYF
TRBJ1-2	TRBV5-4	CASSLAGTDNYGYTF
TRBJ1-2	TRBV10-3	CAISEGSYGYTF
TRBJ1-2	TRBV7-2	CASSFTPGTGAGYTF
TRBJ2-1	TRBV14	CASSRLAGAYNEQFF
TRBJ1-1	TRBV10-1	CASSETTWSTEAFF
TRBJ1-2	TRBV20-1	CSASPTGGYGYTF
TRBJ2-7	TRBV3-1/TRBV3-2	CASSQDLQGYYEQYF
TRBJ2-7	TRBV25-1	CASSFGQSYEQYF
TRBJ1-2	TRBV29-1	CSVDTTGGRSYTF
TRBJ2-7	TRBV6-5	CASSRTEGSYEQYF